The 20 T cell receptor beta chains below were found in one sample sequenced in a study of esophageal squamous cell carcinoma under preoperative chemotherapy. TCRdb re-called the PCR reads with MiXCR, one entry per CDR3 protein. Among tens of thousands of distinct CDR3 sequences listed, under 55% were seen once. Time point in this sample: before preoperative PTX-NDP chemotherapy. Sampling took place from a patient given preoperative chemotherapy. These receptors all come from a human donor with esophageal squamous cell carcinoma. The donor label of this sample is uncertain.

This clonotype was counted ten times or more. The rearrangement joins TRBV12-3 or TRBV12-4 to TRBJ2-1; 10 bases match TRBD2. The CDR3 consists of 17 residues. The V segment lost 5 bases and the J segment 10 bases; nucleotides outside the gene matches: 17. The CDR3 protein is CASSHFLAGARSYEQFF. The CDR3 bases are TGTGCCAGCAGTCATTTCCTAGCGGGAGCACGCTCCTACGAGCAGTTCTTC.

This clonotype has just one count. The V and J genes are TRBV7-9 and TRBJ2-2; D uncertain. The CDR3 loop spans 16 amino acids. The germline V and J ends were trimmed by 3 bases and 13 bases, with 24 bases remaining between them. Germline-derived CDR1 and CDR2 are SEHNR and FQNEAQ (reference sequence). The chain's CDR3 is CASSFVETWNTDALFF. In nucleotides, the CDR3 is TGTGCCAGCAGCTTCGTGGAGACATGGAACACCGATGCGCTGTTTTTT.

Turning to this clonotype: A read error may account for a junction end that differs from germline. CDR3 bases: TGTGCCAGGAGCCCCGCGGGCGGTGGCGGAGATACGCAGTATTTC. Translating gives CARSPAGGGGDTQYF. The chain carries TRBV7-2 and TRBJ2-3, with a weak D call TRBD2 (5 bases). The CDR3 has 15 residues. The germline gives CDR1 SGHTA, CDR2 FQGNSA.

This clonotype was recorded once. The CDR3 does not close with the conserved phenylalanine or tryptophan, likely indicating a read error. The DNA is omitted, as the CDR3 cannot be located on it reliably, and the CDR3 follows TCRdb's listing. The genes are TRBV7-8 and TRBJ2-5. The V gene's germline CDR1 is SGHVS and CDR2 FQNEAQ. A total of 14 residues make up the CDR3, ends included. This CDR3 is CARGLASGSASQFS.

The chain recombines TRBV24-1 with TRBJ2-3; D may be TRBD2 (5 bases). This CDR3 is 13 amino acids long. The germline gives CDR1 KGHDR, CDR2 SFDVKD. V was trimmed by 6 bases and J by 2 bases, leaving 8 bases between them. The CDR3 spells CATSRTLTDTQYF. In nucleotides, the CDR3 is TGTGCCACCAGTAGGACTCTCACAGATACGCAGTATTTT.

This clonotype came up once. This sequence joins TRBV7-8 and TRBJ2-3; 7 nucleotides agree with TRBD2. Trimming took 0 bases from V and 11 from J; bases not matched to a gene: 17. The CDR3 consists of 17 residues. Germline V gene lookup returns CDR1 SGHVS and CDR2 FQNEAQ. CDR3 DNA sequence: TGTGCCAGCAGCTTAGCGTTTGGCGGGAGCAGCCCCTACGAGCAGTATTTT. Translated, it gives CASSLAFGGSSPYEQYF.

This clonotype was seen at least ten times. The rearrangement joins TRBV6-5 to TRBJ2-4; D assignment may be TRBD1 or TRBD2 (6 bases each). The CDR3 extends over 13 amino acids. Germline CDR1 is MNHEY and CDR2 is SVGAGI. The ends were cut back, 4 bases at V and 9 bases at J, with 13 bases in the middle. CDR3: CASSFDRRGIQYF. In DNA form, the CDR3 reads TGTGCCAGCAGTTTCGACAGGCGGGGCATTCAGTACTTC.

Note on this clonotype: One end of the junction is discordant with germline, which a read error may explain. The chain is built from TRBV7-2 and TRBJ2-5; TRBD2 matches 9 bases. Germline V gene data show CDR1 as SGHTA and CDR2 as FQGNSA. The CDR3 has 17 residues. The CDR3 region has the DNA TGTGCCAGCAGCGCGGGAGCGGGGGGCCGTGACCAAGATACCCAGTACTTT. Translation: CASSAGAGGRDQDTQYF. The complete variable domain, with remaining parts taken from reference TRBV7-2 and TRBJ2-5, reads GAGVSQSPSNKVTEKGKDVELRCDPISGHTALYWYRQSLGQGLEFLIYFQGNSAPDKSGLPSDRFSAERTGGSVSTLTIQRTQQEDSAVYLCASSAGAGGRDQDTQYFGPGTRLLVL.

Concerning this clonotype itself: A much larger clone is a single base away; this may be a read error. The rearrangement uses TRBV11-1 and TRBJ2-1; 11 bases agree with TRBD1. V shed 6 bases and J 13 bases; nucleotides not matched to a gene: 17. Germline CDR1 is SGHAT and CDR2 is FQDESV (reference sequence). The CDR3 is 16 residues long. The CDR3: CASRHPSGTGGETQFF. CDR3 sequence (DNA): TGTGCCAGCAGACACCCCTCCGGGACAGGGGGGGAGACCCAGTTCTTC.

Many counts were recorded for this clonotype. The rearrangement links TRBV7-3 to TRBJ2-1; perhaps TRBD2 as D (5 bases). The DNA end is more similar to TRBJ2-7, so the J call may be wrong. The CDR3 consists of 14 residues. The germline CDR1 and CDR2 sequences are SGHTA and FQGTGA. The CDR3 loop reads CASSLTGGYNEQYF. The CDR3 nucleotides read TGTGCCAGCAGCTTGACTGGAGGTTACAATGAGCAGTACTTC.

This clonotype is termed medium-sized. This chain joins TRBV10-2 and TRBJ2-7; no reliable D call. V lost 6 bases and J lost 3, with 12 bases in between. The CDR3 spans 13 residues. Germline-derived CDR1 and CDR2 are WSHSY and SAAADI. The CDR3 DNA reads TGCGCCAGCAGCCTAGGGCTAGTCTACGAGCAGTACTTC. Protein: CASSLGLVYEQYF.

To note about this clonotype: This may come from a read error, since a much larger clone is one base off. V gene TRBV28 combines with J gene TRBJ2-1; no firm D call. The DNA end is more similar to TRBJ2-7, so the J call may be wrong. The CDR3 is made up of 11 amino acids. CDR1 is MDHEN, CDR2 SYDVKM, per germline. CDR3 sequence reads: CASLSSNEQYF. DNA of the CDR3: TGTGCCAGCTTATCAAGTAATGAGCAGTACTTC.

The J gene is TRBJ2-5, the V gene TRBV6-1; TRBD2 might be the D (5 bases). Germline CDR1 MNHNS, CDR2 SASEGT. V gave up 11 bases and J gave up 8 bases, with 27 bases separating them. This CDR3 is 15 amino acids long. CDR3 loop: CAGGHAGRDQNTQYF. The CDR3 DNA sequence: TGTGCCGGCGGGCACGCGGGCCGTGACCAAAACACCCAGTACTTC.

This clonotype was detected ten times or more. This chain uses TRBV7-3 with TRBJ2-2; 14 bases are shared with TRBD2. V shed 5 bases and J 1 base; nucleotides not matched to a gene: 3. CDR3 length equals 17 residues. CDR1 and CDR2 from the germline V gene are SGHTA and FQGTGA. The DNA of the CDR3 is TGTGCCAGCAGCCGGGGACTAGCGGGAGTGAACACCGGGGAGCTGTTTTTT. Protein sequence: CASSRGLAGVNTGELFF.

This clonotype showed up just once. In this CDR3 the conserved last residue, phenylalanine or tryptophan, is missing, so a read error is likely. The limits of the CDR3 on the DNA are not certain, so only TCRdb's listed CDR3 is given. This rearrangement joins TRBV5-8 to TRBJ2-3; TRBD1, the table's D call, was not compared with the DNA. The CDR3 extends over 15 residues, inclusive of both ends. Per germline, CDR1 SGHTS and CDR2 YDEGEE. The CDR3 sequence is CASSSYRGPGTSSTS.

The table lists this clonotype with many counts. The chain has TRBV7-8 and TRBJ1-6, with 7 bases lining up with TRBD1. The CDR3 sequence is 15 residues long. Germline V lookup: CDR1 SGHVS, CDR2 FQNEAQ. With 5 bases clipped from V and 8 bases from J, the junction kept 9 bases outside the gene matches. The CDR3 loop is CASSVDGTVYSPLHF. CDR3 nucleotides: TGTGCCAGCAGCGTAGACGGGACAGTTTATTCACCCCTCCACTTT.

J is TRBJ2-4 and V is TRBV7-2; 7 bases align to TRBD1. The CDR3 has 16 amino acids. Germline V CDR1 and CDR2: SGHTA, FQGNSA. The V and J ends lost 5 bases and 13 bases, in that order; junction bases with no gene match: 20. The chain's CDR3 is CASSPQGVRGTDTQYF. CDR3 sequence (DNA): TGTGCCAGCAGCCCACAGGGAGTGAGAGGGACAGACACGCAGTACTTC.

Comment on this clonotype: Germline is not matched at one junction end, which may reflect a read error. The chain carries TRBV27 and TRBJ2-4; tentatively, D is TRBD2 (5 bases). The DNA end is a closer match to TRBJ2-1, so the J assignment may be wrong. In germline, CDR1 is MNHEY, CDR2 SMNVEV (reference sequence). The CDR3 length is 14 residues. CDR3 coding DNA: TGCCGCAGCTCGGGCGGGCGAGCCAAAAACACTCAGTTCTTC. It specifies CRSSGGRAKNTQFF.

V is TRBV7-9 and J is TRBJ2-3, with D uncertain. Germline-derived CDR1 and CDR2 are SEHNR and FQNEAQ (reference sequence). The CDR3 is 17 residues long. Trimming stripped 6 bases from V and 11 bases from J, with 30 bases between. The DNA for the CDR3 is TGTGCCAGCAGTCAAAGTGGCCAGGCAGCGAACACCGAGAAGCAGTATTTT. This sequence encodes CASSQSGQAANTEKQYF.

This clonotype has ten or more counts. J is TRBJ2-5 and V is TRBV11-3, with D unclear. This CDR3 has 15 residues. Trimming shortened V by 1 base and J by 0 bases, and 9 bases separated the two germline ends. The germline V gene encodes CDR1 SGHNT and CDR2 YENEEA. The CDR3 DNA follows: TGTGCCAGCAGCTTAGGGGGATACAACCAAGAGACCCAGTACTTC. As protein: CASSLGGYNQETQYF.